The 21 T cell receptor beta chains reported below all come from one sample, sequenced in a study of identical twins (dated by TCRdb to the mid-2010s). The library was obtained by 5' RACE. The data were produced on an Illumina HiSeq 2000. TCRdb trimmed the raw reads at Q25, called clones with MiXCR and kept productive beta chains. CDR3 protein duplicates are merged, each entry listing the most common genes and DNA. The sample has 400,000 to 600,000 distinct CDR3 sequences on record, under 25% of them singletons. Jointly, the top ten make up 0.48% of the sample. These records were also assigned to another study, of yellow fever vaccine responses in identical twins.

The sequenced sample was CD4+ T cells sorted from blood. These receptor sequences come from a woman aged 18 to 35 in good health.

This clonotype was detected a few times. The CDR3 DNA reads as TGTGCCAGCAGTTCCTTAAAACAGGGGCGCGATGGCTACACCTTC. Amino acids: CASSSLKQGRDGYTF. This chain connects TRBV6-5 to TRBJ1-2; 7 bases are a match to TRBD1. Germline V gene lookup returns CDR1 MNHEY and CDR2 SVGAGI. This CDR3 contains 15 residues. V was clipped by 4 bases and J by 6 bases; unmatched bases: 11.

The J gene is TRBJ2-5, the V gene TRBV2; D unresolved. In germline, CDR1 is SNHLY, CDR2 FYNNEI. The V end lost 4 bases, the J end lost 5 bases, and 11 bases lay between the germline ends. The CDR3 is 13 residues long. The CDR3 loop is CASSVFEAETQYF. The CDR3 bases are TGTGCCAGCAGTGTTTTCGAAGCCGAGACCCAGTACTTC. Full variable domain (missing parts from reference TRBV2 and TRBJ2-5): EPEVTQTPSHQVTQMGQEVILRCVPISNHLYFYWYRQILGQKVEFLVSFYNNEISEKSEIFDDQFSVERPDGSNFTLKIRSTKLEDSAMYFCASSVFEAETQYFGPGTRLLVL.

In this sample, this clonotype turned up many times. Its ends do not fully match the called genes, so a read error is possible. The CDR3 sequence is CATSWGQATDTQYF. In DNA form, the CDR3 reads TGTGCCACCAGTTGGGGACAGGCCACAGATACGCAGTATTTT. This sequence joins TRBV12-3 or TRBV12-4 and TRBJ2-3; TRBD1 matches 8 bases. CDR3 length: 14 residues.

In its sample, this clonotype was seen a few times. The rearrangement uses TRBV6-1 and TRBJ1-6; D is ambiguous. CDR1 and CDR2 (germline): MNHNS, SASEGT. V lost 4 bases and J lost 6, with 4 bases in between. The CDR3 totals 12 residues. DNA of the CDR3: TGTGCCAGCAGTGCCAGTAATTCACCCCTCCACTTT. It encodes CASSASNSPLHF.

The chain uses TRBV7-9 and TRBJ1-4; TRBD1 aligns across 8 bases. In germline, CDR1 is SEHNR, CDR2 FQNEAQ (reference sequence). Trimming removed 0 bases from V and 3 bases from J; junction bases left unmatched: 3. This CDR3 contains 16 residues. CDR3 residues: CASSLAPGGSNEKLFF. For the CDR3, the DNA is TGTGCCAGCAGCTTAGCCCCAGGGGGCTCTAATGAAAAACTGTTTTTT.

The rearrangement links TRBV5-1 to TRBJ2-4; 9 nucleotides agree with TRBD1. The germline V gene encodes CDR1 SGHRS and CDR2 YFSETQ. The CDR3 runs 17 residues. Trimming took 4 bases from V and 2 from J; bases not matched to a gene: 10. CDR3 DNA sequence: TGCGCCAGCAGCGCTACAGGGGGCGAAGTAACCAAAAACATTCAGTACTTC. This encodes CASSATGGEVTKNIQYF.

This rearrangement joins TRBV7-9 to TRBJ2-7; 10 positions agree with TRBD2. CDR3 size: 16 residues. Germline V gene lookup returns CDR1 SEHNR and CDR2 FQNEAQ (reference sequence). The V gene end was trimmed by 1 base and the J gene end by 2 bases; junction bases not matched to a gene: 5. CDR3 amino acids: CASSLGTSGRAYEQYF. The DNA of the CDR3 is TGTGCCAGCAGCTTAGGGACTAGCGGACGGGCCTACGAGCAGTACTTC.

The CDR3, as DNA: TGCGCCAGCAGCTTGGACTTAAAAAACATTCAGTACTTC. Amino acids: CASSLDLKNIQYF. This rearrangement joins TRBV5-1 to TRBJ2-4, with D unclear. Germline loops: CDR1 SGHRS, CDR2 YFSETQ. The CDR3 has 13 amino acids. V shed 0 bases and J shed 4 bases, with 5 bases lying between them.

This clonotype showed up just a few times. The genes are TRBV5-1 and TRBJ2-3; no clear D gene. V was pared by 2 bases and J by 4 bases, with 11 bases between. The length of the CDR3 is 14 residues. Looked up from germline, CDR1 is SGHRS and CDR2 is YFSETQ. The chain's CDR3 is CASSLGRTPDTQYF. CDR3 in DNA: TGCGCCAGCAGCTTAGGCCGGACCCCAGATACGCAGTATTTT.

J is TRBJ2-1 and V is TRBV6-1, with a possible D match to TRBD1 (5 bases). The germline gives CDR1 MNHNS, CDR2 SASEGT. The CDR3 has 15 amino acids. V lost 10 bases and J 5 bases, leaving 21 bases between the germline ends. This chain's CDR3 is CATSSRAWGNNEQFF. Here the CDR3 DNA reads TGTGCCACCTCCTCCAGGGCTTGGGGCAACAATGAGCAGTTCTTC.

The CDR3 region is CSSSTANTGELFF. The DNA of the CDR3 is TGCAGTTCCTCGACAGCGAACACCGGGGAGCTGTTTTTT. The chain carries TRBV20-1 and TRBJ2-2; D might be TRBD1 (5 bases). CDR3 length: 13 amino acids. CDR1 and CDR2 (germline): DFQATT, SNEGSKA (reference sequence). Trimming stripped 8 bases from V and 0 bases from J, with 10 bases between.

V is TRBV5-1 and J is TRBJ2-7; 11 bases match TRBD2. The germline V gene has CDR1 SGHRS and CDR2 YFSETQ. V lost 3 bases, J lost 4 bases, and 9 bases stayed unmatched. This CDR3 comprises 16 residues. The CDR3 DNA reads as TGCGCCAGCAGCTCGCTCGCACTAGCGGGAGTATACGAGCAGTACTTC. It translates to CASSSLALAGVYEQYF.

This chain's CDR3 is CASRGASGAYNEQFF. Written as DNA, the CDR3 is TGTGCCAGCCGGGGGGCTAGCGGGGCCTACAATGAGCAGTTCTTC. The rearrangement links TRBV18 to TRBJ2-1, with 9 bases that match TRBD2. This CDR3 is built from 15 residues. J lost 2 bases, V lost 8 bases, and 7 bases had no gene match. The germline CDR1 and CDR2 sequences are KGHSH and LQKENI.

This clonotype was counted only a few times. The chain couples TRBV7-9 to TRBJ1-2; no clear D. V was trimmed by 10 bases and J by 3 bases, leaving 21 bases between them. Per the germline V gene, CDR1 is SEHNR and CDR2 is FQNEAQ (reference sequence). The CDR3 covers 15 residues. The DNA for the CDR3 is TGTGCCATCCCCGGGTTGACTGGGAAGGACTATGGCTACACCTTC. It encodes CAIPGLTGKDYGYTF.

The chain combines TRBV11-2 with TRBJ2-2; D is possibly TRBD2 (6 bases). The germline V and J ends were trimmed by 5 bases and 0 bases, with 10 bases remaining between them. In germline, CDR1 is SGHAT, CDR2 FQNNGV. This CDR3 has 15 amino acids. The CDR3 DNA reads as TGTGCCAGCAGCCGCGGGGTAGCGAACACCGGGGAGCTGTTTTTT. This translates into CASSRGVANTGELFF.

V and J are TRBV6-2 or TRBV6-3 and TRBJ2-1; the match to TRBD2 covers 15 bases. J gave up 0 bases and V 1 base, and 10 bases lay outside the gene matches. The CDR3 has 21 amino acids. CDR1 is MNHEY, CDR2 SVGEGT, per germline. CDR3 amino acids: CASSYFTGLAGGKSSYNEQFF. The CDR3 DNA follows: TGTGCCAGCAGTTACTTTACTGGACTAGCGGGAGGGAAGAGCTCCTACAATGAGCAGTTCTTC.

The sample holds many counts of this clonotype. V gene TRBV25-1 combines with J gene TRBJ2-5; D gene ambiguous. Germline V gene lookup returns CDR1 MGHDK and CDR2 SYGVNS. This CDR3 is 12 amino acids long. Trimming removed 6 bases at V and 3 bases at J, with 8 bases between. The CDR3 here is CASRGHEETQYF. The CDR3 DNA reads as TGTGCCAGCAGGGGCCACGAAGAGACCCAGTACTTC.

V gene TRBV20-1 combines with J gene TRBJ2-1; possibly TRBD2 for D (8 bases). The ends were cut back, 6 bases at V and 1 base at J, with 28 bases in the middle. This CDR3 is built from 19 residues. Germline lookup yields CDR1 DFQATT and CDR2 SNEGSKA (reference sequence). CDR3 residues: CSARDRVPGGWRSYNEQFF. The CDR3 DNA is TGCAGTGCCCGGGACAGAGTCCCGGGAGGGTGGAGGTCCTACAATGAGCAGTTCTTC.

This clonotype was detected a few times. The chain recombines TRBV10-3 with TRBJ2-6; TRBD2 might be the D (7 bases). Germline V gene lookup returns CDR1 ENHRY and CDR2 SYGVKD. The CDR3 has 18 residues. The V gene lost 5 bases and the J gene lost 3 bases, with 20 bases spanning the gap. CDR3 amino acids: CAISPYPRGADGANVLTF. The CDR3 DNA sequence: TGTGCCATCAGTCCATACCCCCGGGGGGCGGATGGGGCCAACGTCCTGACTTTC.

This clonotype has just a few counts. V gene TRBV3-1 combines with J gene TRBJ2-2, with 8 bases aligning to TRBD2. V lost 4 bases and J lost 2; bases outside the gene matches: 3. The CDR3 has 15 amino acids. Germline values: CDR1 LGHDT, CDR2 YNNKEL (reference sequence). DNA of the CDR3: TGTGCCAGCAGCCGGGCGGGGGGAAACACCGGGGAGCTGTTTTTT. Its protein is CASSRAGGNTGELFF.

CDR3 residues: CASTPQGIPSGANVLTF. Here the CDR3 DNA reads TGTGCCAGCACCCCACAGGGGATTCCCTCTGGGGCCAACGTCCTGACTTTC. The chain is built from TRBV6-1 and TRBJ2-6; 7 bases are a match to TRBD1. V was pared by 7 bases and J by 0 bases, with 9 bases of the junction left unmatched. CDR1 MNHNS and CDR2 SASEGT come from the germline V gene. There are 17 residues in the CDR3.